The clone carrying this T cell receptor (beta chain) was observed a handful of times. The antigen remains undetermined. The source of the sample is a study of T cell responses to AZD1222 COVID-19 vaccine. Study conclusions and caveats: Once two AZD1222 doses were given, Spike-specific TCR breadth and depth went up. White British donors predominated, females outnumbered males, and clonal diversity was possibly underestimated. Only five or six individuals given AZD1222 were seropositive at baseline. Among vaccine-associated CD4 TCRs, coverage spanned spike, with dominance at 160-218 and 743-854.

Between the trimmed V and J ends, which lost 8 bases and 2 bases, there was a span of 9 bases. Germline V gene lookup returns CDR1 MNHEY and CDR2 SVGAGI. This CDR3 is built from 12 residues. Data came from immunoSEQ multiplex PCR; TCRdb stores just in-frame clones and leaves some out. The table has 110,000 to 150,000 clones, 90% to 95% seen once; the top ten hold roughly 12%. The source is an adult who had recovered from COVID-19. The sequencing here drew on peripheral blood, taken after recovery from COVID-19. The chain has TRBV6-5 and TRBJ1-1; a possible D gene is TRBD1 (6 bases). DNA for the CDR3: TGTGCCAGCCCGGGGGCTAACACTGAAGCTTTCTTT. It codes for CASPGANTEAFF.